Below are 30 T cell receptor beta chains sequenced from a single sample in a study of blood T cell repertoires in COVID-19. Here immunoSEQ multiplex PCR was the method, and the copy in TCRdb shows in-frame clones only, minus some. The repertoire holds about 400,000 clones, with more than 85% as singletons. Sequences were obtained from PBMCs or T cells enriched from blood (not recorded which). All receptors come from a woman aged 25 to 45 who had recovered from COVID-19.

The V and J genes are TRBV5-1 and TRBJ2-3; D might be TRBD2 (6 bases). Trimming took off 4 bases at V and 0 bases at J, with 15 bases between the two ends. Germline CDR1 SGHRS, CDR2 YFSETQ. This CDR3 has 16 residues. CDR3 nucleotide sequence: TGCGCCAGCAGCGCGGGACTCGACGCTAGCACAGATACGCAGTATTTT. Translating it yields CASSAGLDASTDTQYF.

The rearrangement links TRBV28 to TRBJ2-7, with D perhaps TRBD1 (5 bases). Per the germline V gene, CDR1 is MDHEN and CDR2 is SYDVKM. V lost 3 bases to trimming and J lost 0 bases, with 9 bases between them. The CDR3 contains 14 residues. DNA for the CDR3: TGTGCCAGCAGTTTTTCAGGGATCTCCTACGAGCAGTACTTC. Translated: CASSFSGISYEQYF.

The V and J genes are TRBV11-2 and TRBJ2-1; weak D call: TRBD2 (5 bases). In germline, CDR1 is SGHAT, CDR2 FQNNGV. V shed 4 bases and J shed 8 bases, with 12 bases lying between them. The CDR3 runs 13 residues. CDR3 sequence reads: CASSSPAVHEQFF. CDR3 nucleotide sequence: TGTGCCAGCAGCTCTCCAGCGGTACATGAGCAGTTCTTC.

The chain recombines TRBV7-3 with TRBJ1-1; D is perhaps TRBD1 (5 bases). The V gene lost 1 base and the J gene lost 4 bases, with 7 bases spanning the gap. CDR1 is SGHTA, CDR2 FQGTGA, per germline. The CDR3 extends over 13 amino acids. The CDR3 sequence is CASSLMGGTEAFF. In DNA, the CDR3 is TGTGCCAGCAGCTTAATGGGGGGCACTGAAGCTTTCTTT.

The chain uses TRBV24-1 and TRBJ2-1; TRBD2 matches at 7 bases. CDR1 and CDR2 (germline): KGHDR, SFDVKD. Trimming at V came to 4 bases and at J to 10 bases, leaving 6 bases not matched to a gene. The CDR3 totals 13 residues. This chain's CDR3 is CATSEAGVSEQFF. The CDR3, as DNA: TGTGCCACCAGTGAGGCGGGAGTGAGCGAGCAGTTCTTC.

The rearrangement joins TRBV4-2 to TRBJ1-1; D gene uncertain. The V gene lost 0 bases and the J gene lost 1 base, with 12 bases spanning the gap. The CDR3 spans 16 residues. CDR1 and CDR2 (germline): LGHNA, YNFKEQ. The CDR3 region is CASSQEAGKGNTEAFF. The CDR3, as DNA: TGTGCCAGCAGCCAAGAAGCCGGGAAGGGGAACACTGAAGCTTTCTTT.

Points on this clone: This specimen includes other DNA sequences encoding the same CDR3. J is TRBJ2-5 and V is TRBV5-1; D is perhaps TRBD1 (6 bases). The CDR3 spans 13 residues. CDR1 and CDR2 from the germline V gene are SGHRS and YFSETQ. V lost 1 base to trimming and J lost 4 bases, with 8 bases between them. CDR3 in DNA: TGCGCCAGCAGCTTGAGAGGGGGAGAGACCCAGTACTTC. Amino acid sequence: CASSLRGGETQYF.

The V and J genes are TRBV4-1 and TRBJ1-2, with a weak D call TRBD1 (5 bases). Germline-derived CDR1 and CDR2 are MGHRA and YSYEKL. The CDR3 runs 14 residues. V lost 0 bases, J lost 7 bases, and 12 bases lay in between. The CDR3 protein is CASSQESRVGGYTF. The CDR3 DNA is TGCGCCAGCAGCCAAGAGAGCAGGGTCGGTGGCTACACCTTC.

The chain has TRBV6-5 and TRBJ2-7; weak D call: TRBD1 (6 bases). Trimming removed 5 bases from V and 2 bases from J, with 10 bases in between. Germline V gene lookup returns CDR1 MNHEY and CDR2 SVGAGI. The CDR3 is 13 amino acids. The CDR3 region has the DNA TGTGCCAGCAGTAACAGGGCCACCTACGAGCAGTACTTC. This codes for CASSNRATYEQYF.

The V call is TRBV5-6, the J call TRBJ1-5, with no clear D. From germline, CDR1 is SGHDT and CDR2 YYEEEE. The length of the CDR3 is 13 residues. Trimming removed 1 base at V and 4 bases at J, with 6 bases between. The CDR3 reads CASSLFRNQPQHF. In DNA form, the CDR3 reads TGTGCCAGCAGCTTGTTCCGGAATCAGCCCCAGCATTTT.

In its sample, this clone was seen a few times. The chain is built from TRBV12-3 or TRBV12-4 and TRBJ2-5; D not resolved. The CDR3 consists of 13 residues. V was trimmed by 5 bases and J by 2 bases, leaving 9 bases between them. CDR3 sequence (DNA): TGTGCCAGCAGTGCGACGGAGCAAGAGACCCAGTACTTC. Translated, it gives CASSATEQETQYF.

The CDR3 DNA is TGCAGCGTAACCTTGGGACAAAACTACGAGCAGTACTTC. This codes for CSVTLGQNYEQYF. The chain joins TRBV29-1 to TRBJ2-7; D is perhaps TRBD1 (6 bases). The V gene's germline CDR1 is SQVTM and CDR2 ANQGSEA. The CDR3 runs 13 residues. Trimming left V 6 bases short and J 3 bases short, with 15 bases between.

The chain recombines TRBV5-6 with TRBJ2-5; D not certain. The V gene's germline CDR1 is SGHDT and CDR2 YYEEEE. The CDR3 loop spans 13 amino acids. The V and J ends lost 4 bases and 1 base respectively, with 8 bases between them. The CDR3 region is CASSRELQETQYF. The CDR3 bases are TGTGCCAGCAGCCGCGAGCTCCAAGAGACCCAGTACTTC.

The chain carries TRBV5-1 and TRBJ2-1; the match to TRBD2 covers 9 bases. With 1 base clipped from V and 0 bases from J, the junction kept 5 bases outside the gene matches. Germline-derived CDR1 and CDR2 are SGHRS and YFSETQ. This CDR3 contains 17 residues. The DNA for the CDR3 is TGCGCCAGCAGCTTGTTCTCTAGCGGGAACTCCTACAATGAGCAGTTCTTC. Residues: CASSLFSSGNSYNEQFF.

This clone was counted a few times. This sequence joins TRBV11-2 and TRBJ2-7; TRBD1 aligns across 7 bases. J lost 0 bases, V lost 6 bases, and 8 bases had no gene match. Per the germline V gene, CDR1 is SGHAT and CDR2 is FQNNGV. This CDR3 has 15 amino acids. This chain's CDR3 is CASRFNRDSSYEQYF. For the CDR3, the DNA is TGTGCCAGCAGATTCAACCGGGACAGCTCCTACGAGCAGTACTTC.

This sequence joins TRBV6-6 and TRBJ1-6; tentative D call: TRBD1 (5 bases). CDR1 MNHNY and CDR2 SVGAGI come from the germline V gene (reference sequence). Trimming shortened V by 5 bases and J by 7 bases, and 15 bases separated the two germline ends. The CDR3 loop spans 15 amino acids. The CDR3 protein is CASSPTDRINSPLHF. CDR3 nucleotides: TGTGCCAGCAGTCCTACAGACAGAATAAATTCACCCCTCCACTTT.

The CDR3 DNA sequence: TGTGCCAGCAGCCAAGAATTGCACCGGGACAATGAGCAGTTCTTC. The encoded protein is CASSQELHRDNEQFF. The chain couples TRBV4-2 to TRBJ2-1; D not certain. V gave up 0 bases and J gave up 5 bases, with 11 bases separating them. The CDR3 is made up of 15 amino acids. Germline-derived CDR1 and CDR2 are LGHNA and YNFKEQ.

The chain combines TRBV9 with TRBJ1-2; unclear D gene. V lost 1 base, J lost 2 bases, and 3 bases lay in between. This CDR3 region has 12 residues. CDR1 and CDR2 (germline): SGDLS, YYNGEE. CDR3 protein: CASSVPNYGYTF. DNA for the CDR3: TGTGCCAGCAGCGTACCAAACTATGGCTACACCTTC.

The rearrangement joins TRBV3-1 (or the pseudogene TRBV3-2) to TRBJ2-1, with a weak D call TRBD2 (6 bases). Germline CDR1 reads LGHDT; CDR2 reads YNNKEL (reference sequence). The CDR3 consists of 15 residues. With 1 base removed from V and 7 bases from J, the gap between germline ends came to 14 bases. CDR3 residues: CASSQAGTSLNEQFF. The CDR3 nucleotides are TGTGCCAGCAGCCAAGCGGGGACTTCCCTTAATGAGCAGTTCTTC.

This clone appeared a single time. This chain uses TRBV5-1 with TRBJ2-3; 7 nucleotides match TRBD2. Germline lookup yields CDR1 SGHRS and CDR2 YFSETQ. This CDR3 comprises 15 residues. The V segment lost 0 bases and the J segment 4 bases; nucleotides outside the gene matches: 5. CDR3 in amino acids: CASSLEQRGPDTQYF. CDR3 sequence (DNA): TGCGCCAGCAGCTTGGAGCAGCGGGGCCCAGATACGCAGTATTTT.

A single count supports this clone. CDR3 protein: CASSAGVGAGNQPQHF. CDR3 coding DNA: TGTGCCAGCAGCGCGGGGGTGGGTGCCGGGAATCAGCCCCAGCATTTT. The V gene is TRBV9, the J gene TRBJ1-5, with TRBD1 as a possible D gene (5 bases). Germline V gene sequence: CDR1 SGDLS, CDR2 YYNGEE. This CDR3 has 16 amino acids. V was cut by 3 bases and J by 4 bases, with 17 bases left in between.

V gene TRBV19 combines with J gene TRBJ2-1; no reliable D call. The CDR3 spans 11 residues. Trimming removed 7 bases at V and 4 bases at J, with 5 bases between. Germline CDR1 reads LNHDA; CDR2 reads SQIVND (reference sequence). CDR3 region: CASNQYNEQFF. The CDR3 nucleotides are TGTGCCAGTAATCAATACAATGAGCAGTTCTTC.

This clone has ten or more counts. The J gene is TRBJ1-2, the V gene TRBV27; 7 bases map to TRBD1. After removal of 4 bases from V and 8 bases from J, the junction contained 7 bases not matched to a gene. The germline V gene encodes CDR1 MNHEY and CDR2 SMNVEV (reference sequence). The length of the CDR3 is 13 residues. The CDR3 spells CASSSKDRVGYTF. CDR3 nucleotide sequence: TGTGCCAGCAGTTCAAAAGACAGGGTCGGCTACACCTTC.

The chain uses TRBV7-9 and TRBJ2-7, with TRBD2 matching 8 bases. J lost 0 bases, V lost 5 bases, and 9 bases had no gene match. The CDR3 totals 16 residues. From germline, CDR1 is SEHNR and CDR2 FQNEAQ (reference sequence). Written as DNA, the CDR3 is TGTGCCAGCAGCAACTTAGCGGGGAAGACCTCCTACGAGCAGTACTTC. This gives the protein CASSNLAGKTSYEQYF.

The CDR3 DNA is TGTGCCAGTAGTATTGGTGCATCCTACCGCAATCAGCCCCAGCATTTT. This codes for CASSIGASYRNQPQHF. This chain connects TRBV19 to TRBJ1-5, with no clear D. Trimming removed 3 bases at V and 2 bases at J, with 14 bases between. Germline loops: CDR1 LNHDA, CDR2 SQIVND (reference sequence). This CDR3 region has 16 residues.

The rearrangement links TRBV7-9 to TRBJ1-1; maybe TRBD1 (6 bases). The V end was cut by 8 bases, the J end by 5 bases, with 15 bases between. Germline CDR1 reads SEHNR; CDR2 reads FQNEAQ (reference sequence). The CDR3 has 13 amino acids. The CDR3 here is CASSETTGTEAFF. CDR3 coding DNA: TGTGCCAGCTCCGAAACCACAGGGACTGAAGCTTTCTTT.

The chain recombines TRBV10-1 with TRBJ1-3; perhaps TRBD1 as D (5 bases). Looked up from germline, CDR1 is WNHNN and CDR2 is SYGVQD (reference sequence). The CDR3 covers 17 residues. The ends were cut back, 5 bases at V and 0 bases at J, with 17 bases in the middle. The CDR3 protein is CASSNRDSDRSGNTIYF. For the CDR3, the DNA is TGCGCCAGCAGTAACCGGGACTCCGATCGCTCTGGAAACACCATATATTTT.

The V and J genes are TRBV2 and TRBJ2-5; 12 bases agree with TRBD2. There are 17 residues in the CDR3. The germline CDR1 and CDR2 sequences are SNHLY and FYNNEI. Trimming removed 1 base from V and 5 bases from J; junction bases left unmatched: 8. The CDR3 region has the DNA TGTGCCAGCAGTGAAGGGCTAGCGGGAGGGCGAGGGGAGACCCAGTACTTC. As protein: CASSEGLAGGRGETQYF.

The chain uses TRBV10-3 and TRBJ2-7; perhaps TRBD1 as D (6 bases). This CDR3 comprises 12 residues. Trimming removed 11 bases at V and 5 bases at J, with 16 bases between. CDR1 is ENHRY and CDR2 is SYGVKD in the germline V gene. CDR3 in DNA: TGTGCCCTTCGGGACAAGCTCAACGAGCAGTACTTC. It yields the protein CALRDKLNEQYF.

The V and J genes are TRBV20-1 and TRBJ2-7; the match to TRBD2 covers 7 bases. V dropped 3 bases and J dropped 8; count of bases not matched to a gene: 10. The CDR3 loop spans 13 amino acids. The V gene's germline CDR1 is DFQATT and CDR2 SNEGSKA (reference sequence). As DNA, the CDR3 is TGCAGTGCTAGTGGGACTACGACCTGGCAGCAGTACTTC. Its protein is CSASGTTTWQQYF.